A selection of T cell receptor beta chains follows, all from one sample in a study of control samples from healthy donors and cancer patients. Repertoires were generated with immunoSEQ multiplex PCR, while TCRdb's copy carries only in-frame clones and drops some. The sample has 150,000 to 200,000 clones, around 94% seen once; the top ten hold 1.3% to 1.5%. Sequences were obtained from blood. These receptors were taken from a woman aged 18-30 years in good health. CDR3s include the opening cysteine and the closing phenylalanine or tryptophan. Fields, in order: D gene, V gene, J gene, clone size, CDR3 protein, CDR3 DNA. A D gene is named only where the DNA matches it firmly. Clone sizes are given selectively: once, few, many, or a class where the clone is expanded.

d_gene: -
v_gene: TRBV15
j_gene: TRBJ1-3
abundance: -
CDR3aa: CATSRLLSGNTIYF
CDR3nt: TGTGCCACCAGCAGGCTCCTCTCTGGAAACACCATATATTTT

d_gene: -
v_gene: TRBV27
j_gene: TRBJ1-2
abundance: -
CDR3aa: CASSPNPHTYGYTF
CDR3nt: TGTGCCAGCAGTCCCAACCCCCACACGTATGGCTACACCTTC

d_gene: -
v_gene: TRBV19
j_gene: TRBJ1-5
abundance: -
CDR3aa: CASSITGHQPQHF
CDR3nt: TGTGCCAGTAGTATTACAGGCCATCAGCCCCAGCATTTT

d_gene: -
v_gene: TRBV24-1
j_gene: TRBJ1-5
abundance: -
CDR3aa: CATSRTDQPQHF
CDR3nt: TGTGCCACCAGCCGGACAGATCAGCCCCAGCATTTT

d_gene: -
v_gene: TRBV19
j_gene: TRBJ2-2
abundance: -
CDR3aa: CASSIGSGELFF
CDR3nt: TGTGCCAGTAGTATAGGGTCCGGGGAGCTGTTTTTT

d_gene: TRBD1
v_gene: TRBV7-6
j_gene: TRBJ1-2
abundance: -
CDR3aa: CASSLEDREHGYTF
CDR3nt: TGTGCCAGCAGCTTAGAGGACAGGGAGCATGGCTACACCTTC

d_gene: TRBD1
v_gene: TRBV4-3
j_gene: TRBJ2-1
abundance: -
CDR3aa: CASSQVSGTEYNEQFF
CDR3nt: TGCGCCAGCAGCCAAGTCTCCGGGACAGAATACAATGAGCAGTTCTTC

d_gene: -
v_gene: TRBV28
j_gene: TRBJ1-2
abundance: once
CDR3aa: CASRRDLDPQKGYTF
CDR3nt: TGTGCCAGCAGGCGAGACCTGGACCCGCAAAAGGGCTACACCTTC

d_gene: -
v_gene: TRBV4-2
j_gene: TRBJ2-7
abundance: -
CDR3aa: CASSQDWRGWEQYF
CDR3nt: TGTGCCAGCAGCCAAGATTGGAGAGGATGGGAGCAGTACTTC

d_gene: -
v_gene: TRBV7-9
j_gene: TRBJ1-3
abundance: -
CDR3aa: CASSLGPGNTIYF
CDR3nt: TGTGCCAGCAGCTTGGGGCCGGGAAACACCATATATTTT

d_gene: -
v_gene: TRBV7-9
j_gene: TRBJ1-1
abundance: -
CDR3aa: CASVSRPNTEAFF
CDR3nt: TGTGCCAGCGTTTCACGGCCCAACACTGAAGCTTTCTTT

d_gene: -
v_gene: TRBV12-3/TRBV12-4
j_gene: TRBJ1-1
abundance: -
CDR3aa: CASRPRGNTEAFF
CDR3nt: TGTGCCAGCAGACCGAGGGGGAACACTGAAGCTTTCTTT

d_gene: -
v_gene: TRBV7-9
j_gene: TRBJ1-2
abundance: -
CDR3aa: CASSLRGGPNYGYTF
CDR3nt: TGTGCCAGCAGCTTACGAGGAGGACCGAACTATGGCTACACCTTC

d_gene: TRBD2
v_gene: TRBV5-8
j_gene: TRBJ2-3
abundance: -
CDR3aa: CASSPFAGGPDTQYF
CDR3nt: TGTGCCAGCAGCCCCTTCGCGGGGGGGCCGGATACGCAGTATTTT

d_gene: -
v_gene: TRBV7-2
j_gene: TRBJ2-7
abundance: -
CDR3aa: CASSLDPNYEQYF
CDR3nt: TGTGCCAGCAGCTTAGACCCGAACTACGAGCAGTACTTC

d_gene: -
v_gene: TRBV12-3/TRBV12-4
j_gene: TRBJ1-4
abundance: few
CDR3aa: CASSFGGEKLFF
CDR3nt: TGTGCCAGCAGTTTCGGCGGCGAAAAACTGTTTTTT

d_gene: -
v_gene: TRBV4-1
j_gene: TRBJ1-2
abundance: few
CDR3aa: CASSQDLYNPKTPNNYGYTF
CDR3nt: TGCGCCAGCAGCCAAGATCTATATAACCCGAAGACCCCGAATAACTATGGCTACACCTTC

d_gene: TRBD1
v_gene: TRBV10-2
j_gene: TRBJ1-4
abundance: -
CDR3aa: CASSDSGGAGEKLFF
CDR3nt: TGCGCCAGCAGTGATTCAGGGGGGGCAGGGGAAAAACTGTTTTTT

d_gene: TRBD1
v_gene: TRBV4-3
j_gene: TRBJ2-7
abundance: once
CDR3aa: CASSQDTGQGNYEQYF
CDR3nt: TGCGCCAGCAGCCAAGATACGGGACAGGGGAACTACGAGCAGTACTTC

d_gene: -
v_gene: TRBV5-1
j_gene: TRBJ1-2
abundance: -
CDR3aa: CASRTTGGPNYGYTF
CDR3nt: TGCGCCAGCAGGACAACAGGCGGACCGAACTATGGCTACACCTTC

d_gene: -
v_gene: TRBV4-3
j_gene: TRBJ1-6
abundance: few
CDR3aa: CASSQDLDSPLHF
CDR3nt: TGCGCCAGCAGCCAGGACCTTGATTCACCCCTCCACTTT

d_gene: -
v_gene: TRBV15
j_gene: TRBJ1-1
abundance: -
CDR3aa: CATSRGTVNTEAFF
CDR3nt: TGTGCCACCAGCAGAGGGACAGTGAACACTGAAGCTTTCTTT

d_gene: -
v_gene: TRBV4-3
j_gene: TRBJ1-2
abundance: once
CDR3aa: CASSQDRLTVNYGYTF
CDR3nt: TGCGCCAGCAGCCAAGATAGGCTAACTGTTAACTATGGCTACACCTTC

d_gene: -
v_gene: TRBV28
j_gene: TRBJ1-2
abundance: -
CDR3aa: CASSSPLRAYYGYTF
CDR3nt: TGTGCCAGCAGTTCCCCCCTCAGGGCTTATTATGGCTACACCTTC

d_gene: TRBD1
v_gene: TRBV2
j_gene: TRBJ1-1
abundance: -
CDR3aa: CASGYRGSVTEAFF
CDR3nt: TGTGCCAGCGGGTACAGGGGTAGTGTCACTGAAGCTTTCTTT

d_gene: -
v_gene: TRBV5-6
j_gene: TRBJ2-3
abundance: -
CDR3aa: CASSHPQDTQYF
CDR3nt: TGTGCCAGCAGCCACCCCCAAGATACGCAGTATTTT

d_gene: -
v_gene: TRBV11-3
j_gene: TRBJ1-5
abundance: -
CDR3aa: CAIQPQHF
CDR3nt: TGTGCCATCCAGCCCCAGCATTTT

d_gene: -
v_gene: TRBV20-1
j_gene: TRBJ1-2
abundance: -
CDR3aa: CSAGFSYTF
CDR3nt: TGCAGTGCGGGTTTTAGCTACACCTTC

d_gene: -
v_gene: TRBV7-3
j_gene: TRBJ2-1
abundance: -
CDR3aa: CASSPRVGECDNEQFF
CDR3nt: TGTGCCAGCAGCCCCCGAGTCGGGGAGTGCGACAATGAGCAGTTCTTC

d_gene: -
v_gene: TRBV11-3
j_gene: TRBJ2-3
abundance: -
CDR3aa: CASSFRTGTDTQYF
CDR3nt: TGTGCCAGCAGCTTTAGGACCGGCACAGATACGCAGTATTTT

d_gene: -
v_gene: TRBV27
j_gene: TRBJ2-4
abundance: -
CDR3aa: CASSLIGGPKNIQYF
CDR3nt: TGTGCCAGCAGCCTCATTGGGGGACCCAAAAACATTCAGTACTTC

d_gene: -
v_gene: TRBV5-5
j_gene: TRBJ1-6
abundance: -
CDR3aa: CASSLDQGYNSPLHF
CDR3nt: TGTGCCAGCAGCTTGGATCAGGGCTATAATTCACCCCTCCACTTT

d_gene: -
v_gene: TRBV4-3
j_gene: TRBJ1-2
abundance: once
CDR3aa: CASSQEIAQDRVNYGYTF
CDR3nt: TGCGCCAGCAGCCAAGAGATAGCGCAGGATCGAGTCAACTATGGCTACACCTTC

d_gene: -
v_gene: TRBV28
j_gene: TRBJ2-7
abundance: -
CDR3aa: CASSFYSSYEQYF
CDR3nt: TGTGCCAGCAGTTTCTATAGCTCCTACGAGCAGTACTTC

d_gene: TRBD2
v_gene: TRBV10-1
j_gene: TRBJ2-3
abundance: -
CDR3aa: CASSEEGAGATDTQYF
CDR3nt: TGCGCCAGCAGTGAGGAGGGTGCGGGAGCAACGGATACGCAGTATTTT

d_gene: -
v_gene: TRBV6-2/TRBV6-3
j_gene: TRBJ1-5
abundance: -
CDR3aa: CASSTPWGPLTQPQHF
CDR3nt: TGTGCCAGCAGTACCCCTTGGGGACCCCTGACGCAGCCCCAGCATTTT

d_gene: TRBD2
v_gene: TRBV10-3
j_gene: TRBJ2-7
abundance: once
CDR3aa: CATRTSGSPEQYF
CDR3nt: TGTGCCACCCGGACTAGCGGGAGCCCCGAGCAGTACTTC

d_gene: TRBD1
v_gene: TRBV28
j_gene: TRBJ1-6
abundance: -
CDR3aa: CASSLGTDLNSPLHF
CDR3nt: TGTGCCAGCAGTTTAGGGACAGACCTTAATTCACCCCTCCACTTT

d_gene: TRBD2
v_gene: TRBV6-4
j_gene: TRBJ2-1
abundance: once
CDR3aa: CASSDPAGDARQQFF
CDR3nt: TGTGCCAGCAGTGACCCGGCGGGGGACGCTAGACAGCAGTTCTTC

d_gene: -
v_gene: TRBV6-1
j_gene: TRBJ1-1
abundance: -
CDR3aa: CASSESLRGEAFF
CDR3nt: TGTGCCAGCAGTGAATCGCTGAGGGGTGAAGCTTTCTTT

d_gene: -
v_gene: TRBV27
j_gene: TRBJ1-5
abundance: -
CDR3aa: CASSLNGLQPQHF
CDR3nt: TGTGCCAGCAGTCTCAACGGCCTTCAGCCCCAGCATTTT

d_gene: -
v_gene: TRBV6-5
j_gene: TRBJ1-1
abundance: -
CDR3aa: CASSYGQNTEAFF
CDR3nt: TGTGCCAGCAGTTATGGACAGAACACTGAAGCTTTCTTT

d_gene: -
v_gene: TRBV11-2
j_gene: TRBJ1-1
abundance: -
CDR3aa: CASNKLPQTNTEAFF
CDR3nt: TGTGCCAGCAATAAGCTTCCTCAGACGAACACTGAAGCTTTCTTT

d_gene: -
v_gene: TRBV9
j_gene: TRBJ1-1
abundance: -
CDR3aa: CASSVAQTNTEAFF
CDR3nt: TGTGCCAGCAGCGTAGCGCAGACTAACACTGAAGCTTTCTTT

d_gene: -
v_gene: TRBV9
j_gene: TRBJ1-1
abundance: once
CDR3aa: CASSPSGVVGTEAFF
CDR3nt: TGTGCCAGCAGCCCCTCGGGGGTCGTAGGCACTGAAGCTTTCTTT